These 16 T cell receptor beta chains were sequenced from one sample in a study of neurological immune-mediated disorders. MiXCR was run by TCRdb on the 5' RACE reads, yielding one entry per CDR3 protein. Found here are about 95,000 distinct CDR3 sequences, 3.5% of them singletons; the top ten hold 5% to 6.5%. Source material: PBMCs. These TCRs come from a woman under 30 with multiple sclerosis.

The CDR3 region is CASKGGAGEGEQFF. The CDR3 bases are TGTGCCAGCAAGGGGGGAGCGGGGGAGGGCGAGCAGTTCTTC. J is TRBJ2-1 and V is TRBV2, with TRBD2 matching over 8 bases. Germline trimming cut 7 bases from V and 10 bases from J; bases unmatched to any gene: 12. CDR1 SNHLY and CDR2 FYNNEI come from the germline V gene. There are 14 residues in the CDR3.

This clonotype was observed many times. This sequence joins TRBV7-9 and TRBJ2-2; 8 nucleotides agree with TRBD2. The V gene end was trimmed by 5 bases and the J gene end by 7 bases; junction bases not matched to a gene: 12. Germline loops: CDR1 SEHNR, CDR2 FQNEAQ (reference sequence). This CDR3 region has 16 residues. The CDR3 sequence is CASSVSGTRFLGELFF. As DNA, the CDR3 is TGTGCCAGCAGCGTATCCGGGACTAGGTTCCTCGGGGAGCTGTTTTTT. The full variable domain, rest sourced from reference TRBV7-9 and TRBJ2-2, is DTGVSQNPRHKITKRGQNVTFRCDPISEHNRLYWYRQTLGQGPEFLTYFQNEAQLEKSRLLSDRFSAERPKGSFSTLEIQRTEQGDSAMYLCASSVSGTRFLGELFFGEGSRLTVL.

In its sample, this clonotype was seen many times. The CDR3 sequence: CASSDAGVSNQPQHF. CDR3 bases: TGTGCCAGCAGTGACGCTGGGGTGAGCAATCAGCCCCAGCATTTT. The V call is TRBV2, the J call TRBJ1-5; no clear D gene. CDR1 SNHLY and CDR2 FYNNEI come from the germline V gene. V dropped 3 bases and J dropped 1 base, with 10 bases sitting between them. This CDR3 is 15 amino acids long.

This chain links TRBV29-1 with TRBJ1-1; D is unclear. CDR3 length: 14 amino acids. V shed 4 bases and J shed 1 base, with 13 bases lying between them. Germline-derived CDR1 and CDR2 are SQVTM and ANQGSEA. The CDR3 DNA follows: TGCAGCGTTGGTTATGGGCAGACGAACACTGAAGCTTTCTTT. This sequence encodes CSVGYGQTNTEAFF.

This clonotype was recorded at least ten times. The rearrangement uses TRBV20-1 and TRBJ2-5, with a weak D call TRBD1 (5 bases). The CDR3 loop spans 13 amino acids. Trimming shortened V by 6 bases and J by 0 bases, and 11 bases separated the two germline ends. Per the germline V gene, CDR1 is DFQATT and CDR2 is SNEGSKA (reference sequence). The CDR3 coding sequence is TGCAGTGCACCCGACAGATACCAAGAGACCCAGTACTTC. Translated, it gives CSAPDRYQETQYF.

This clonotype was detected ten times or more. The chain uses TRBV3-1 and TRBJ2-7; 8 bases line up with TRBD1. The CDR3 length is 15 residues. Looked up from germline, CDR1 is LGHDT and CDR2 is YNNKEL (reference sequence). V shed 2 bases and J 2 bases; nucleotides not matched to a gene: 5. The CDR3 region is CASSQQNRGAYEQYF. CDR3 in DNA: TGTGCCAGCAGCCAACAAAACAGGGGGGCCTACGAGCAGTACTTC.

This clonotype was observed at least ten times. CDR3 DNA sequence: TGCGCCAGCAGCATCCGGACGGACGGGGAGACCCAGTACTTC. Translation gives CASSIRTDGETQYF. The J gene is TRBJ2-5, the V gene TRBV5-1; D remains unclear. CDR3 length: 14 amino acids. Germline V gene data show CDR1 as SGHRS and CDR2 as YFSETQ. The germline V and J ends were trimmed by 4 bases and 5 bases, with 15 bases remaining between them. Using reference TRBV5-1 and TRBJ2-5 for the parts outside the CDR3, the full variable domain is KAGVTQTPRYLIKTRGQQVTLSCSPISGHRSVSWYQQTPGQGLQFLFEYFSETQRNKGNFPGRFSGRQFSNSRSEMNVSTLELGDSALYLCASSIRTDGETQYFGPGTRLLVL.

This clonotype has a count of ten or more. The V call is TRBV3-1, the J call TRBJ2-2, with D uncertain. Germline V gives CDR1 LGHDT, CDR2 YNNKEL (reference sequence). This CDR3 spans 12 amino acids. Trimming took off 8 bases at V and 5 bases at J, with 9 bases between the two ends. The CDR3 here is CASSAGTGELFF. CDR3 sequence (DNA): TGTGCCAGCTCGGCCGGGACCGGGGAGCTGTTTTTT.

This clonotype occurred a few times. This rearrangement joins TRBV6-4 to TRBJ1-2; 9 bases agree with TRBD1. The CDR3 sequence is 16 residues long. J was trimmed by 8 bases and V by 7 bases; bases with no gene match: 17. Germline V gene lookup returns CDR1 MRHNA and CDR2 SNTAGT. DNA of the CDR3: TGTGCCAGCATATATGGACAGGGGAAAATCGGGAGGGGCTACACCTTC. Protein product: CASIYGQGKIGRGYTF.

This clonotype was seen repeatedly, ten times or more. The chain has TRBV20-1 and TRBJ1-5, with D possibly matching TRBD1 (6 bases). The CDR3 has 16 residues. The germline CDR1 and CDR2 sequences are DFQATT and SNEGSKA (reference sequence). V shed 1 base and J shed 1 base, with 14 bases lying between them. The DNA for the CDR3 is TGCAGTGCTAGAGTTCGCCAGGGGATAAGCAATCAGCCCCAGCATTTT. It encodes CSARVRQGISNQPQHF.

This clonotype was recorded many times. The chain links TRBV11-2 to TRBJ2-1, with 13 bases matching TRBD2. Germline CDR1 is SGHAT and CDR2 is FQNNGV. Losses at the gene ends were 1 base for V and 5 bases for J; bases not matched to a gene: 5. The length of the CDR3 is 17 residues. The CDR3 DNA is TGTGCCAGCAGCTTAGCCCTCGGACTAGCGGGAGACAATGAGCAGTTCTTC. Translating it yields CASSLALGLAGDNEQFF.

This clonotype occurred a few times. The V and J genes are TRBV14 and TRBJ2-1; 12 nucleotides match TRBD1. Germline V gene lookup returns CDR1 SGHDN and CDR2 FVKESK. J gave up 10 bases and V 3 bases, and 13 bases lay outside the gene matches. The CDR3 spans 17 residues. CDR3 sequence: CASSQGWRGQGAKEQFF. Here the CDR3 DNA reads TGTGCCAGCAGCCAGGGATGGAGGGGACAGGGGGCAAAGGAGCAGTTCTTC.

This clonotype was observed many times. The J gene is TRBJ1-5, the V gene TRBV20-1; maybe TRBD1 (6 bases). The CDR3 has 14 residues. Germline CDR1 is DFQATT and CDR2 is SNEGSKA (reference sequence). V lost 0 bases to trimming and J lost 5 bases, with 11 bases between them. CDR3 bases: TGCAGTGCTAGAGATGGGACATATTATCAGCCCCAGCATTTT. Translating gives CSARDGTYYQPQHF.

This clonotype was seen repeatedly, ten times or more. The chain employs TRBV10-3 and TRBJ1-1; no clear D gene. This CDR3 has 11 amino acids. Trimming stripped 11 bases from V and 4 bases from J, with 11 bases between. Germline V gene sequence: CDR1 ENHRY, CDR2 SYGVKD. The CDR3 nucleotides are TGTGCCGCAGGTCGGAGCACTGAAGCTTTCTTT. It yields the protein CAAGRSTEAFF.

This clonotype was detected only a few times. This chain uses TRBV29-1 with TRBJ2-2; TRBD1 is a possible D gene (7 bases). The CDR3 length is 16 residues. Per the germline V gene, CDR1 is SQVTM and CDR2 is ANQGSEA. CDR3 bases: TGCAGGAATTTCCCAAGAGACAGGGAGGAGTCCGGGGAGCTGTTTTTT. It encodes CRNFPRDREESGELFF.

This clonotype was detected many times. V is TRBV4-1 and J is TRBJ2-7, with TRBD2 identical over 7 bases. The CDR3 loop spans 15 amino acids. The germline gives CDR1 MGHRA, CDR2 YSYEKL. Trimming at V came to 1 base and at J to 7 bases, leaving 10 bases not matched to a gene. The CDR3 nucleotides are TGCGCCAGCAGCCAAGGTAGCGGGCCCACCGGTGAGCAGTACTTC. Translated: CASSQGSGPTGEQYF.